This T cell receptor (beta chain) was sequenced during a study of Ad26.COV2.S vaccination and SARS-CoV-2 variants (dated by TCRdb to the early 2020s). As for the study more broadly: Vaccine-arm donors came from COV1001, a multicentre, randomized, double-blind, placebo-controlled phase I-IIa trial of Ad26.COV2.S in healthy adults. Investigators remained blinded to trial group allocation during experiments and outcome assessment. Ad26.COV2.S was administered intramuscularly at 5 x 10^10 or 1 x 10^11 viral particles, either as a single shot or as two shots given 56 days apart. The specificity and breadth of SARS-CoV-2-reactive T cell receptors after Ad26.COV2.S vaccination were assessed by TCRbeta repertoire sequencing. Trial participants were randomized into five groups of five: low-dose or high-dose Ad26.COV2.S given once or twice, or placebo on both occasions. The TCR-sequenced set comprised approximately 30 samples: approximately 20 Ad26.COV2.S vaccine recipients, 5 placebo recipients and 8 SARS-CoV-2 convalescent individuals. Study-wide findings and limitations: Ad26.COV2.S recipients had higher spike-specific TCR breadth than placebo recipients (P = 0.0014). The authors noted that the TCR breadth and depth analyses may have underestimated total T cell responses. The study was not powered to compare responses between vaccine doses or regimens. After vaccination, spike-specific CD8+ and CD4+ T cell responses were reported to show substantial breadth. Vaccine and placebo recipients had similar non-spike TCR breadth, a finding consistent with the vaccine containing only spike.

Concerning this clone itself: The antigen it recognizes is unknown. Per-base qualities were not stored, and no clone one base away is much larger.

The treatment or condition label for this specimen denotes: around 19 received Ad26.COV2.S at low or high dose, single or two shots; roughly five received placebo; per-sample allocation not given. Repertoires of vaccine and placebo recipients were sequenced from samples taken on day 63 after the first injection. Cohort 1b enrolled 25 or so adults aged 18-55 years at a single site in Boston, USA, between 29 July and 7 August 2020. Ad26.COV2.S consisted of a replication-incompetent adenovirus type 26 vector by which a prefusion-stabilized SARS-CoV-2 spike protein from the original Wuhan strain was expressed. The immunoSEQ Assay was the method used to sequence TCRbeta CDR3 regions. After extraction, genomic DNA underwent amplification by bias-controlled multiplex PCR, followed by high-throughput sequencing. On the authors' methods: To quantify the absolute abundance of every unique TCRbeta CDR3 region, sequences were collapsed and filtered. T cell fraction was estimated by normalization of TCRbeta template counts to usable DNA, with usable DNA being measured through amplification of reference genes present in all nucleated cells. Repertoire TCRs were annotated as SARS-CoV-2-specific when V gene, CDR3 amino acid sequence and J gene were exactly matched to a known reactive TCR set. The reference SARS-CoV-2 TCR set came from MIRA and was filtered for enrichment in COVID-19-positive ImmuneCODE repertoires, removing public or cross-reactive TCRs. Drawing on the MIRA antigens, annotated TCRs were analysed further at the level of specific ORF or position within ORF. Breadth was defined as the number of annotated unique rearrangements divided by the total number of unique productive rearrangements, and depth was defined as the summed frequency of the annotated unique rearrangements. Two-sided Wilcoxon rank-sum tests were used to compare TCR breadth between groups. The immuneACCESS repertoire file appears here via TCRdb, limited to in-frame rearrangements. These files lack a portion of the clones; in checked studies, under half of the deficit traces to unresolved V genes, and the cause of the others is not known. The V and J calls and clone size come from that table; D and trimming were worked out from the DNA. This sample comprises about 280,000 clones, more than 70% of them detected only once. The top ten clonotypes cover approximately 3.4% of the sample.

Reading from cysteine to phenylalanine, the CDR3 counts 13 amino acids. CDR3 DNA only is kept here, 39 bases in frame from base 1. Looking up the germline V gene yields CDR1 MNHEY and CDR2 SVGAGI. V is reduced by 0 bases and J by 5 bases, leaving a spacing of 7 bases between them. The chain is assembled from TRBV6-5 and TRBJ1-2; TRBD1 is a weak D gene call, 5 bases matching. The receptor was isolated from a person between 18 and 65 years old who received the Ad26.COV2.S COVID-19 vaccine or a placebo. Material: peripheral blood, obtained in a trial of Ad26.COV2.S vaccine versus placebo. The DNA sequence is given as TGTGCCAGCAGTTACTCGGGGCATTATGGCTACACCTTC. Translated, it reads CASSYSGHYGYTF.